This T cell receptor (beta chain) was profiled in a study of T-cell reconstitution after alpha-beta-depleted transplantation in children. The TCRbeta library was prepared with unique molecular identifiers. One entry per CDR3 protein, called by TCRdb with MiXCR from the PCR reads. The sample consists of some 400,000 distinct CDR3 sequences, roughly 22% of them appearing once. This CDR3 comprises 12 residues. This clonotype has a handful of counts. The chain links TRBV21-1 to TRBJ2-1; the table names TRBD1, a call not compared with the DNA. TRBV21-1 is described as a pseudogene. The specimen was PBMCs from the stem cell graft donor, collected from the stem cell graft. This TCR was sampled from a human donor who donated a stem cell graft to a child with acute myeloid leukemia. CDR3 sequence reads: CASSPKLGGQFF. CDR3 nucleotide sequence: TGTGCCAGCAGCCCAAAACTGGGGGGGCAGTTCTTC.